These 8 T cell receptor beta chains share one sample of origin, sequenced in a study of human T cells and chemical hapten exposure. Described time point: pre-sensitization, week 0. Treatment indicated: therapeutic diphenylcyclopropenone sensitization with weekly scalp DPC. TCRdb called the RACE reads again in MiXCR, with one record for every CDR3 protein. The table includes about 380,000 distinct CDR3 sequences, 4.5% to 5.5% detected once. The sample in question was whole blood, obtained in connection with sensitization to the hapten diphenylcyclopropenone (DPC). Source of these receptors: a woman between 50 and 59 years old with alopecia areata. Some clones in this sample may be carry-over from other donors' samples.

This clonotype was counted ten times or more. V usage is TRBV12-3 or TRBV12-4 and J usage is TRBJ2-3; no clear D. CDR3 length: 9 residues. The V gene lost 5 bases and the J gene lost 10 bases, with 4 bases spanning the gap. CDR3 loop: CASSPPQYF. As DNA, the CDR3 is TGTGCCAGCAGTCCCCCGCAGTATTTT.

This clonotype was seen at least ten times. The V gene is TRBV28, the J gene TRBJ1-5; D remains ambiguous. CDR1 is MDHEN and CDR2 is SYDVKM in the germline V gene. Trimming cost V 3 bases and J 5 bases, with 11 bases left between them. The CDR3 has 14 residues. DNA for the CDR3: TGTGCCAGCAGTTTTTCCTTCGTTGATCAGCCCCAGCATTTT. It is translated as CASSFSFVDQPQHF.

CDR3 sequence (DNA): TGCGCCAGCAGCCGCGAGGGGTGGGACGAGCAGTACTTC. Residues: CASSREGWDEQYF. The rearrangement links TRBV4-1 to TRBJ2-7; D is possibly TRBD1 or TRBD2 (5 bases each). The CDR3 covers 13 residues. V lost 4 bases and J 5 bases, leaving 12 bases between the germline ends. CDR1 is MGHRA, CDR2 YSYEKL, per germline.

The CDR3 spells CASSLGAGLAGISKGTQYF. As DNA, the CDR3 is TGTGCCAGCAGCTTAGGGGCTGGGTTAGCGGGAATCTCAAAAGGTACGCAGTATTTT. The chain links TRBV7-2 to TRBJ2-3, with 8 bases lining up with TRBD2. V shed 1 base and J 8 bases; nucleotides not matched to a gene: 20. Germline loops: CDR1 SGHTA, CDR2 FQGNSA. The CDR3 runs 19 residues.

This clonotype showed up many times. This chain uses TRBV29-1 with TRBJ2-3; 10 bases agree with TRBD2. The CDR3 has 17 residues. Germline CDR1 reads SQVTM; CDR2 reads ANQGSEA. The trim removed 3 bases at V and 6 bases at J, leaving 15 bases unmatched. CDR3 sequence: CSVDLGGPLAGEDTQYF. The CDR3 bases are TGCAGCGTTGATCTTGGCGGGCCCCTAGCGGGAGAGGATACGCAGTATTTT.

In its sample, this clonotype was seen many times. The rearrangement joins TRBV24-1 to TRBJ2-7; no firm D call. The CDR3 runs to 15 residues. CDR1 KGHDR and CDR2 SFDVKD come from the germline V gene. V dropped 3 bases and J dropped 3 bases, with 14 bases sitting between them. CDR3 protein: CATSDPIIRSYEQYF. In DNA, the CDR3 is TGTGCCACCAGTGATCCGATTATACGGAGCTACGAGCAGTACTTC.

This clonotype was seen repeatedly, ten times or more. The chain links TRBV7-3 to TRBJ2-1; 7 nucleotides align to TRBD2. Germline trimming cut 6 bases from V and 7 bases from J; bases unmatched to any gene: 6. The CDR3 contains 13 residues. Per germline, CDR1 SGHTA and CDR2 FQGTGA. In DNA, the CDR3 is TGTGCCAGCAGTTCGACTAGCAGGAATGAGCAGTTCTTC. Protein product: CASSSTSRNEQFF.

This clonotype appeared a few times. The chain links TRBV12-3 or TRBV12-4 to TRBJ1-2, with D possibly TRBD1 on 6 matching bases. The CDR3 runs to 13 residues. Trimming cost V 5 bases and J 4 bases, with 11 bases left between them. CDR3 DNA sequence: TGTGCCAGCAGTCTAACAGGGTTCTATGGCTACACCTTC. It codes for CASSLTGFYGYTF.